The present T cell receptor beta chain was sequenced within a study of tumor-infiltrating lymphocytes in primary liver carcinoma. Synthesis of TCR beta cDNA was carried out from about 0.55 ug total RNA with a constant-region primer. Researchers made the TCR beta libraries by running three nested multiplex PCR rounds with slightly modified ARM-PCR. The two initial PCR rounds, nine to eleven cycles each, used TRBV1-TRBV30 forward and C-beta reverse primers. TCRdb ran MiXCR on the multiplex PCR reads and lists one entry per CDR3 protein. This table holds about 64,000 distinct CDR3 sequences, approximately 74% found once. Co-extracting RNA and DNA was done with 20-30 mg of unsorted bulk tissue as input. Researchers took samples from five separate regions of each tumor. All tumor samples contained more than 80% viable tumor cells. The V gene's germline CDR1 is SGHNT and CDR2 YYREEE (reference sequence). The CDR3 spans 15 residues, counting both ends.

Note on this clonotype: Because it lacks the conserved phenylalanine or tryptophan at the end, this CDR3 is likely a read error. The DNA is left out, because the CDR3 cannot be placed on it with certainty; the CDR3 is given as TCRdb lists it.

The sequenced sample was liver tumor tissue from sampling region 4. Subset defined: tumor region T4, right-lateral pole. The chain carries TRBV5-4 and TRBJ1-1; TRBD1, the table's D call, was not compared with the DNA. The clonotype originates from a man aged 35-49 years with primary liver carcinoma and hepatitis B virus infection. CDR3 amino acids: CASRSGGYTNTEALL.